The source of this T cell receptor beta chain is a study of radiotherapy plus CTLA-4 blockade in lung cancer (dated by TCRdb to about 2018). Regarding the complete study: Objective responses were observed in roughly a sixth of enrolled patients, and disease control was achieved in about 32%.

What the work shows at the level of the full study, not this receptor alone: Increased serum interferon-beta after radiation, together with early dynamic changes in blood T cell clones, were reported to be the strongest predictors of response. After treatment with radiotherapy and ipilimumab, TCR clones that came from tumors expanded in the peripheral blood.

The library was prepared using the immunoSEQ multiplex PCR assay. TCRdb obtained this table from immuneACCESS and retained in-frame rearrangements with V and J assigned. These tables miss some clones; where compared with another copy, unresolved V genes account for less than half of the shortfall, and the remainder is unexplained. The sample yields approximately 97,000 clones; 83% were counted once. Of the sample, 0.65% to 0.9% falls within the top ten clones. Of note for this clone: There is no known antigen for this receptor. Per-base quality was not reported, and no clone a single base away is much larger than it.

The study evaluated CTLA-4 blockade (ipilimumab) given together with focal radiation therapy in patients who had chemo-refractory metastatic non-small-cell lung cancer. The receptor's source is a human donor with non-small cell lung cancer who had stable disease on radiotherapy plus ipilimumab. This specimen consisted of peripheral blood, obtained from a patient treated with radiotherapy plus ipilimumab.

The nucleotides are TGTGCCAGTACCCCCGGGACAGGGGGATCCGGGGAGCTGTTTTTT. Protein translation: CASTPGTGGSGELFF. This chain is built from TRBV19 and TRBJ2-2; 11 of the junction bases match TRBD1. Reading the germline V gene (reference sequence) gives CDR1 LNHDA and CDR2 SQIVND. From the cysteine up to the phenylalanine, the CDR3 has a length of 15 residues. Here the CDR3 DNA is all that survives: 45 bases in frame from base 1. Trimming takes 7 bases off V and 6 bases off J; junction bases not matched to a gene: 7. The entire variable domain, with the stretches around the CDR3 drawn from the reference TRBV19 and TRBJ2-2 proteins, is DGGITQSPKYLFRKEGQNVTLSCEQNLNHDAMYWYRQDPGQGLRLIYYSQIVNDFQKGDIAEGYSVSREKKESFPLTVTSAQKNPTAFYLCASTPGTGGSGELFFGEGSRLTVL.